These 18 T cell receptor beta chains came from one sample sequenced in a study of blood T cell repertoires in COVID-19. Data came from immunoSEQ multiplex PCR; TCRdb stores just in-frame clones and leaves some out. The sample consists of 59,000 or so clones, more than 60% of them appearing once. The source material was peripheral blood. These receptors all stem from a woman aged 50 to 65 with active or convalescent COVID-19.

This rearrangement joins TRBV30 to TRBJ2-3; 9 nucleotides align to TRBD1. The V gene's germline CDR1 is GTSNPN and CDR2 SVGIG (reference sequence). With V trimmed by 7 bases and J by 0 bases, 2 bases remained unmatched. The CDR3 is made up of 13 amino acids. The CDR3 DNA reads as TGTGCCTTGGACAGGGGAAGCACAGATACGCAGTATTTT. As protein: CALDRGSTDTQYF.

This chain uses TRBV10-3 with TRBJ1-1, with 11 bases fitting TRBD1. The germline V gene encodes CDR1 ENHRY and CDR2 SYGVKD. After removal of 4 bases from V and 2 bases from J, the junction contained 6 bases not matched to a gene. The CDR3 extends over 16 amino acids. CDR3 bases: TGTGCCATCAGTGTCGGGACAGGGGGTTATAACACTGAAGCTTTCTTT. As protein: CAISVGTGGYNTEAFF.

The chain links TRBV4-2 to TRBJ2-3; D perhaps matches TRBD2 (5 bases). The CDR3 consists of 15 residues. Germline loops: CDR1 LGHNA, CDR2 YNFKEQ. V shed 2 bases and J shed 3 bases, with 12 bases lying between them. CDR3 bases: TGTGCCAGCAGCCAATTGGCGGGTGGAACAGATACGCAGTATTTT. Translated, it gives CASSQLAGGTDTQYF.

The V call is TRBV19, the J call TRBJ1-5; perhaps TRBD1 as D (6 bases). Trimming left V 9 bases short and J 9 bases short, with 24 bases between. This CDR3 region has 15 residues. Germline V gene lookup returns CDR1 LNHDA and CDR2 SQIVND (reference sequence). CDR3 nucleotide sequence: TGTGCCAGCCGTCCGGATAGGGGGGGGCAGAGGCCCCAGCATTTT. This codes for CASRPDRGGQRPQHF.

The rearrangement links TRBV6-6 to TRBJ1-4, with TRBD1 identical over 9 bases. From germline, CDR1 is MNHNY and CDR2 SVGAGI (reference sequence). V shed 5 bases and J 2 bases; nucleotides not matched to a gene: 0. The CDR3 runs to 14 residues. The DNA of the CDR3 is TGTGCCAGCAGTGGACAGGGGACTAATGAAAAACTGTTTTTT. This translates into CASSGQGTNEKLFF.

This chain links TRBV15 with TRBJ1-1, with 7 bases identical to TRBD1. J lost 1 base, V lost 5 bases, and 10 bases had no gene match. Germline V gene lookup returns CDR1 LNHNV and CDR2 YYDKDF (reference sequence). The CDR3 runs to 16 residues. CDR3 nucleotides: TGTGCCACCAGCTCCGACAGGGTGGTTTGGAACACTGAAGCTTTCTTT. This gives the protein CATSSDRVVWNTEAFF.

This chain uses TRBV12-5 with TRBJ2-7, with 7 bases identical to TRBD2. The CDR3 loop spans 17 amino acids. Germline trimming cut 3 bases from V and 0 bases from J; bases unmatched to any gene: 11. Per the germline V gene, CDR1 is LGHNT and CDR2 is FRNRAP. The DNA of the CDR3 is TGTGCTAGTGGTTTAGGCCAGGGAGCGGGGACCTCCTACGAGCAGTACTTC. Amino acids: CASGLGQGAGTSYEQYF.

This clone was counted between two and nine times. The chain is built from TRBV4-1 and TRBJ2-2; D is possibly TRBD2 (6 bases). V gave up 7 bases and J gave up 0 bases, with 9 bases separating them. From germline, CDR1 is MGHRA and CDR2 YSYEKL. The length of the CDR3 is 14 residues. The CDR3 protein is CASTGLPNTGELFF. DNA for the CDR3: TGCGCCAGCACGGGACTCCCGAACACCGGGGAGCTGTTTTTT.

This chain joins TRBV5-1 and TRBJ2-2; TRBD2 is a possible D gene (6 bases). The CDR3 length is 15 residues. Per the germline V gene, CDR1 is SGHRS and CDR2 is YFSETQ. V lost 1 base to trimming and J lost 1 base, with 8 bases between them. DNA for the CDR3: TGCGCCAGCAGCTTGTGGGGGGAGAACACCGGGGAGCTGTTTTTT. This gives the protein CASSLWGENTGELFF.

This sequence joins TRBV11-2 and TRBJ2-3; tentative D call: TRBD1 (5 bases). V lost 4 bases to trimming and J lost 6 bases, with 17 bases between them. In germline, CDR1 is SGHAT, CDR2 FQNNGV. CDR3 size: 15 residues. The CDR3 DNA follows: TGTGCCAGCAGCTCGATTTTCAGGGTTTCGGATACGCAGTATTTT. Translating gives CASSSIFRVSDTQYF.

The gene calls are TRBV6-5 and TRBJ2-7; possible D gene TRBD1, 6 bases. CDR3 size: 15 residues. Germline V gene data show CDR1 as MNHEY and CDR2 as SVGAGI. The germline V and J ends were trimmed by 7 bases and 3 bases, with 19 bases remaining between them. The CDR3: CASKETGPKVYEQYF. CDR3 nucleotide sequence: TGTGCCAGCAAGGAGACAGGACCGAAGGTCTACGAGCAGTACTTC.

The chain couples TRBV9 to TRBJ2-3; 9 positions match TRBD2. The trim removed 4 bases at V and 0 bases at J, leaving 15 bases unmatched. Germline values: CDR1 SGDLS, CDR2 YYNGEE. This CDR3 has 19 amino acids. CDR3 protein: CASSYPRVAGAKSTDTQYF. CDR3 bases: TGTGCCAGCAGCTACCCCCGGGTAGCGGGAGCGAAAAGCACAGATACGCAGTATTTT.

This clone was detected only once. This chain links TRBV5-1 with TRBJ1-4; TRBD1 might be the D (5 bases). The CDR3 spans 13 residues. The germline V gene has CDR1 SGHRS and CDR2 YFSETQ. Trimming stripped 4 bases from V and 6 bases from J, with 10 bases between. The CDR3 region has the DNA TGCGCCAGCAGCGACGGAGGGGATGAAAAACTGTTTTTT. Its translation is CASSDGGDEKLFF.

The chain recombines TRBV10-3 with TRBJ1-1, with 8 bases fitting TRBD1. V dropped 4 bases and J dropped 4; count of bases not matched to a gene: 8. Germline assignment: CDR1 ENHRY and CDR2 SYGVKD. This CDR3 spans 15 amino acids. In DNA, the CDR3 is TGTGCCATCAGTGGAATTGACAGGGGAGGCACTGAAGCTTTCTTT. It is translated as CAISGIDRGGTEAFF.

This rearrangement joins TRBV10-2 to TRBJ2-4; 12 nucleotides align to TRBD2. Trimming at V came to 2 bases and at J to 2 bases, leaving 7 bases not matched to a gene. The CDR3 extends over 18 amino acids. Germline CDR1 reads WSHSY; CDR2 reads SAAADI. CDR3 region: CASSEDKTSGRPKNIQYF. The CDR3 nucleotides read TGCGCCAGCAGTGAGGATAAAACTAGCGGGAGGCCCAAAAACATTCAGTACTTC.

This rearrangement joins TRBV27 to TRBJ1-6; TRBD1 agrees at 9 bases. CDR3 length equals 15 residues. Trimming removed 2 bases from V and 7 bases from J; junction bases left unmatched: 3. CDR1 is MNHEY, CDR2 SMNVEV, per germline (reference sequence). CDR3: CASSLLGQGNSPLHF. CDR3 bases: TGTGCCAGCAGTTTACTGGGACAGGGCAATTCACCCCTCCACTTT.

The gene calls are TRBV19 and TRBJ2-6; TRBD1 matches 9 bases. The germline gives CDR1 LNHDA, CDR2 SQIVND (reference sequence). CDR3 size: 19 residues. With V trimmed by 3 bases and J by 2 bases, 11 bases remained unmatched. The CDR3, as DNA: TGTGCCAGTAGTATGGGGAGGAGACAGGGGGTCCCTGGGGCCAACGTCCTGACTTTC. Its protein is CASSMGRRQGVPGANVLTF.

This clone has more than one count but fewer than ten. The chain has TRBV5-1 and TRBJ1-4; 12 bases are a match to TRBD1. The germline V gene has CDR1 SGHRS and CDR2 YFSETQ. The CDR3 runs to 16 residues. J was trimmed by 8 bases and V by 3 bases; bases with no gene match: 8. The DNA of the CDR3 is TGCGCCAGCAGCTCCGGGACAGGGGGCGCGGGGGAAAAACTGTTTTTT. Translated: CASSSGTGGAGEKLFF.